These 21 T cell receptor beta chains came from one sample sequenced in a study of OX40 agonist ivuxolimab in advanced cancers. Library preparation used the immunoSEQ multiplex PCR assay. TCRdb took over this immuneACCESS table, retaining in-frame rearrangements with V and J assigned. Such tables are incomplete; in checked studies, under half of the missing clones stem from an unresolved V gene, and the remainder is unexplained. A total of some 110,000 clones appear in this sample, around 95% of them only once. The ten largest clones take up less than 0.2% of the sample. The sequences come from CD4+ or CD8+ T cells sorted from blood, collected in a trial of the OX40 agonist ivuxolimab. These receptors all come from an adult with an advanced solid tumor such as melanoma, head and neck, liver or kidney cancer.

The CDR3 DNA follows: TGTGCCAGCAGCCGGGGCCACAATCAGCCCCAGCATTTT. Residues: CASSRGHNQPQHF. The V gene is TRBV7-2, the J gene TRBJ1-5, with D tentatively TRBD1 (5 bases). Trimming removed 5 bases at V and 3 bases at J, with 8 bases between. Per the germline V gene, CDR1 is SGHTA and CDR2 is FQGNSA. This CDR3 contains 13 residues.

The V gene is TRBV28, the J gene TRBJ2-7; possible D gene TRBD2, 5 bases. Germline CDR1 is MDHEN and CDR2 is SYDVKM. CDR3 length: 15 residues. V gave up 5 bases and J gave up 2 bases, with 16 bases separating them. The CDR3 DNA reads TGTGCCAGCAGTCCCCTCGGGATGATCGCCTACGAGCAGTACTTC. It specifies CASSPLGMIAYEQYF. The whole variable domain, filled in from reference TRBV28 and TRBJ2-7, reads DVKVTQSSRYLVKRTGEKVFLECVQDMDHENMFWYRQDPGLGLRLIYFSYDVKMKEKGDIPEGYSVSREKKERFSLILESASTNQTSMYLCASSPLGMIAYEQYFGPGTRLTVT.

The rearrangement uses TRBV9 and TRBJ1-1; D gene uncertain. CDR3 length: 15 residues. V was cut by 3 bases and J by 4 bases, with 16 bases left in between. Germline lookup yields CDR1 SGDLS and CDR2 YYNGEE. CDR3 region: CASSEVRGLSTEAFF. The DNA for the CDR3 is TGTGCCAGCAGCGAGGTCAGAGGGTTGAGCACTGAAGCTTTCTTT.

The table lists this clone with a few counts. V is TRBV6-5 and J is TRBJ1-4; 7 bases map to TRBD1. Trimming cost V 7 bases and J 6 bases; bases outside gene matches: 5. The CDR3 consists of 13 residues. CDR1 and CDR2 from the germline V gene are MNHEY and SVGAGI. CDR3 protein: CASKRGRDEKLFF. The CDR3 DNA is TGTGCCAGCAAGAGGGGGCGGGATGAAAAACTGTTTTTT.

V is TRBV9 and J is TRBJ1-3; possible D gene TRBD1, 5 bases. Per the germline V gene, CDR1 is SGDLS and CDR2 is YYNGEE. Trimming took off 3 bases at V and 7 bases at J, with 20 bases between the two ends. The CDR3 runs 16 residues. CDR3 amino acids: CASSARDGTAGNTIYF. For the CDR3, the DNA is TGTGCCAGCAGCGCCAGGGACGGAACGGCGGGGAACACCATATATTTT.

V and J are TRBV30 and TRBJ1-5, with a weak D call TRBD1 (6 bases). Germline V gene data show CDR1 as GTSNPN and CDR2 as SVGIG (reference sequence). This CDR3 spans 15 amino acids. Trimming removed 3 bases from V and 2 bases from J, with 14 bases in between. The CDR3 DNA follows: TGTGCCTGGAGCCTAGGGGCAGGGGGCAATCAGCCCCAGCATTTT. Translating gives CAWSLGAGGNQPQHF.

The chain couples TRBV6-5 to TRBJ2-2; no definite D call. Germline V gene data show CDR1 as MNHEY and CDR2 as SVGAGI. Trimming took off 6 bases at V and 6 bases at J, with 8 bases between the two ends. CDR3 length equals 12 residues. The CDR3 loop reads CASRARPGELFF. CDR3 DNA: TGTGCCAGCAGAGCTCGGCCCGGGGAGCTGTTTTTT.

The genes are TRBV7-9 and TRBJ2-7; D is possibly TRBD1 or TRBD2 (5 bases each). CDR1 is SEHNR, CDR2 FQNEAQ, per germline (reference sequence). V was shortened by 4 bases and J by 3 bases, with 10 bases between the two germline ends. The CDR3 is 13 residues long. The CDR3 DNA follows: TGTGCCAGCAGCTCGGGACGCTTCTACGAGCAGTACTTC. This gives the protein CASSSGRFYEQYF.

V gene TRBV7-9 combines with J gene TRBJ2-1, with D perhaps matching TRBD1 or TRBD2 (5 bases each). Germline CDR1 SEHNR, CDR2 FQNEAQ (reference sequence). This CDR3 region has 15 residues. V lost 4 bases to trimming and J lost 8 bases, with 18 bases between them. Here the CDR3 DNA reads TGTGCCAGCAGCTCCGTGAACCACGGGACCTATGAGCAGTTCTTC. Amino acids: CASSSVNHGTYEQFF. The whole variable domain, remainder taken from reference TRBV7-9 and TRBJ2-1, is DTGVSQNPRHKITKRGQNVTFRCDPISEHNRLYWYRQTLGQGPEFLTYFQNEAQLEKSRLLSDRFSAERPKGSFSTLEIQRTEQGDSAMYLCASSSVNHGTYEQFFGPGTRLTVL.

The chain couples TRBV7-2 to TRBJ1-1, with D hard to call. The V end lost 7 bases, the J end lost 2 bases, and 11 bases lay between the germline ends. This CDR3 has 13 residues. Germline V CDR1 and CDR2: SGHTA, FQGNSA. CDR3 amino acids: CASTEGANTEAFF. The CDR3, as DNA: TGTGCCAGCACAGAGGGAGCAAACACTGAAGCTTTCTTT.

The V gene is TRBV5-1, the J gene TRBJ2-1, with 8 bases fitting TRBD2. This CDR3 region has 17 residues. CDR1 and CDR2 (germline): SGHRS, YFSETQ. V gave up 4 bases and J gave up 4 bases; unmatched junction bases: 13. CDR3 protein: CASSPISLTSVYNEQFF. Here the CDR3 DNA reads TGCGCCAGCAGCCCAATCTCCCTGACTAGCGTATACAATGAGCAGTTCTTC.

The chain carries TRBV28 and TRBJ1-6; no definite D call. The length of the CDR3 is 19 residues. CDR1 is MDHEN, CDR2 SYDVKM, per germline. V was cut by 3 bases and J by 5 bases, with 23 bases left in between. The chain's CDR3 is CASSFIGVGASNNNSPLHF. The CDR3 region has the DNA TGTGCCAGCAGTTTCATCGGTGTGGGAGCCTCAAATAATAATTCACCCCTCCACTTT.

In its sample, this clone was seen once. The CDR3 spells CASSDHRRPGRSPLHF. In nucleotides, the CDR3 is TGTGCCAGCAGTGACCACCGGCGGCCAGGTCGGTCACCCCTCCACTTT. The chain has TRBV25-1 and TRBJ1-6; D is uncertain. V was shortened by 3 bases and J by 10 bases, with 19 bases between the two germline ends. Germline V gene sequence: CDR1 MGHDK, CDR2 SYGVNS. The CDR3 covers 16 residues.

The DNA for the CDR3 is TGTGCCAGCAGCCTCCGGGACTCCTACAATGAGCAGTTCTTC. Protein: CASSLRDSYNEQFF. The chain recombines TRBV14 with TRBJ2-1, with D maybe TRBD2 (5 bases). Germline CDR1 SGHDN, CDR2 FVKESK. This CDR3 is built from 14 residues. V was shortened by 4 bases and J by 0 bases, with 7 bases between the two germline ends.

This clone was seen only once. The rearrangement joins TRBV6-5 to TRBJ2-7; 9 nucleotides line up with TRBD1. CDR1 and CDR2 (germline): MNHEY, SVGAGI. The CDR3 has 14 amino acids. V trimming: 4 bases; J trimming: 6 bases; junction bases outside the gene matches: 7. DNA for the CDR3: TGTGCCAGCAGTTGGGACAGGGTCCGGGGCGAGCAGTACTTC. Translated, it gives CASSWDRVRGEQYF.

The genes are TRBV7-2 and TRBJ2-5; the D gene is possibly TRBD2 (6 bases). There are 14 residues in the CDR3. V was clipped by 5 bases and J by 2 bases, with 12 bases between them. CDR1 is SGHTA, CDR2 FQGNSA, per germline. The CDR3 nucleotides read TGTGCCAGCAGCCCCCCGGGACTGCAAGAGACCCAGTACTTC. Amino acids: CASSPPGLQETQYF.

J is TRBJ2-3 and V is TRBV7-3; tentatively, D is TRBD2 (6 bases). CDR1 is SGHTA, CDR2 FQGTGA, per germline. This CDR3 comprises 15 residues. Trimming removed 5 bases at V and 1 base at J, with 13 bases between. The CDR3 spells CASSLRGIGTDTQYF. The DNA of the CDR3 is TGTGCCAGCAGCCTCCGGGGGATAGGCACAGATACGCAGTATTTT.

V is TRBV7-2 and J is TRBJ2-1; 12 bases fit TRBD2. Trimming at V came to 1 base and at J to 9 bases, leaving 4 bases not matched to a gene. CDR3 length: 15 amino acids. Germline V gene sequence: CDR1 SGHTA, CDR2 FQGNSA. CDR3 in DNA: TGTGCCAGCAGCTTAGGACTAGCGGGAGTAGTTGAGCAGTTCTTC. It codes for CASSLGLAGVVEQFF.

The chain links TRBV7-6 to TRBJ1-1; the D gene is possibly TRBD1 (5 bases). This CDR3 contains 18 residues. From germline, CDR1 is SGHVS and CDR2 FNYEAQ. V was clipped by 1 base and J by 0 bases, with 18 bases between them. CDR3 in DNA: TGTGCCAGCAGCTTAGGTATGTCTGGGGCACCCATGAACACTGAAGCTTTCTTT. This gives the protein CASSLGMSGAPMNTEAFF.

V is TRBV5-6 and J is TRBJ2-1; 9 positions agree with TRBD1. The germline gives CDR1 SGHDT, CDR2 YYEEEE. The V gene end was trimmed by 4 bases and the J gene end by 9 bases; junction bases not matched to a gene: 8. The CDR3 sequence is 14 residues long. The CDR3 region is CASSPDRGLGEQFF. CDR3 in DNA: TGTGCCAGCAGCCCCGACAGGGGGTTGGGTGAGCAGTTCTTC.

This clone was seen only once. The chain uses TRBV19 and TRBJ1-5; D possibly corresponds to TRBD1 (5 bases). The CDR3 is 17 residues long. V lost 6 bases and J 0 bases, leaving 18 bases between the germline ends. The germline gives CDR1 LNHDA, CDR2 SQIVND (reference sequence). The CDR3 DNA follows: TGTGCCAGTAGATCTGTCGACAGTCCATATAGCAATCAGCCCCAGCATTTT. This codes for CASRSVDSPYSNQPQHF.